This paragraph covers one T cell receptor beta chain sequence. Its antigen is as yet unknown. The V gene's germline CDR1 is SGHDN and CDR2 FVKESK. This CDR3 region has 13 residues. The V gene lost 4 bases and the J gene lost 5 bases, with 11 bases spanning the gap. TCRdb itself ran the 5' RACE reads through MiXCR, one entry per CDR3 protein. In the table there are 60,000 to 85,000 distinct CDR3 sequences, 4.8% of which are singletons. This entry belongs to a study of neurological immune-mediated disorders. Study findings and constraints: Patients with HTLV-1-associated myelopathy had the highest level of TCR clonal expansion, whereas patients with multiple sclerosis had the lowest level, falling beneath the level found in healthy controls.

The unsorted libraries originated from 2 million PBMCs that had been stored at -80 C. This chain links TRBV14 with TRBJ1-1; D call uncertain. The sequence derives from a woman aged 70-85 years with multiple sclerosis. The sequenced sample was PBMCs. As DNA, the CDR3 is TGTGCCAGCAGCCGGTCGAGAGGGACTGAAGCTTTCTTT. It specifies CASSRSRGTEAFF.